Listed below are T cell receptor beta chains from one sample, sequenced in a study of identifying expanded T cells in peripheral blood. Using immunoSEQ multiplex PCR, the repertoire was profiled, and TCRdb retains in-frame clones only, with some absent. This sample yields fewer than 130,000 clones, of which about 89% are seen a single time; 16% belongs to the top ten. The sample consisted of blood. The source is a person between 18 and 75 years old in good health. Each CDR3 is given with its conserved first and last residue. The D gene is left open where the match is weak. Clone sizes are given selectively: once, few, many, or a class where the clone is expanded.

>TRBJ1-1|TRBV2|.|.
TGTGCCAGCAGTGAAGTTTCTGAAGCTTTCTTT
CASSEVSEAFF
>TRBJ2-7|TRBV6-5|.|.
TGTGCCAGCAGTCTCGGGACGCAGCAGTACTTC
CASSLGTQQYF
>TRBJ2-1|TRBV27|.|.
TGTGCCAGCAGTTCGGGAAGCTCCTACAATGAGCAGTTCTTC
CASSSGSSYNEQFF
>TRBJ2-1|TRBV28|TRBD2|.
TGTGCCAGCAGTCCGGGGGGTCGGATCTACAATGAGCAGTTCTTC
CASSPGGRIYNEQFF
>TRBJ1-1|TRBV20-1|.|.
TGCAGTGCCCAGCCTACAGGTGGCGCTTTCTTT
CSAQPTGGAFF
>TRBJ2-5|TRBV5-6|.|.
TGTGCCAGCAGCTTAGAGGAGACCCAGTACTTC
CASSLEETQYF
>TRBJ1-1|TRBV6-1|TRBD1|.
TGTGCCAGCAGGCGACAGGGGGTGACTGAAGCTTTCTTT
CASRRQGVTEAFF
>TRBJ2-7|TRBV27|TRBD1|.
TGTGCCAGCAGTTTAGAACCCAGGGGGATCTACGAGCAGTACTTC
CASSLEPRGIYEQYF
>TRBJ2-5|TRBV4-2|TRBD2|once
TGTGCCAGCAGATATAGCGGGGGAAGAGAAGAGACCCAGTACTTC
CASRYSGGREETQYF
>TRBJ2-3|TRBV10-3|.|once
TGTGCCATCAGTGAGTCCATCTCGGCGGGCACAGATACGCAGTATTTT
CAISESISAGTDTQYF
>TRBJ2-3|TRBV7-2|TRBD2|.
TGTGCCAGCACACATAGCGGGCGGGGTGGCACAGATACGCAGTATTTT
CASTHSGRGGTDTQYF
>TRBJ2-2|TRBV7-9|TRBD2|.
TGTGCCAGCAGCCCCGGGCTAGCGGGGGCCGGGGAGCTGTTTTTT
CASSPGLAGAGELFF
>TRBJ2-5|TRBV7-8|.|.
TGTGCCAGCTGTCGGGACGTAGGGTGGGGAGAGACCCAGTACTTC
CASCRDVGWGETQYF
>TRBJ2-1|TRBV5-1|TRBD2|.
TGCGCCAGCAGCCTAGGGACTAGCGGGGGGTTTTACAATGAGCAGTTCTTC
CASSLGTSGGFYNEQFF
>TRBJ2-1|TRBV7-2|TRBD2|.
TGTGCCAGCAGCAGAGCGGGGAGCTCCTACAATGAGCAGTTCTTC
CASSRAGSSYNEQFF
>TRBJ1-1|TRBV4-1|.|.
TGCGCCAGCAGCCAAGACCCTACGGGGAACACTGAAGCTTTCTTT
CASSQDPTGNTEAFF
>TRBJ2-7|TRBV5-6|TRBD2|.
TGTGCCAGCAGCTTTCCGGGAGGAACCTACGAGCAGTACTTC
CASSFPGGTYEQYF
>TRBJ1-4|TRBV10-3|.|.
TGTGCCATCAGTGAGTCCTATTTAGCCGAAAAACTGTTTTTT
CAISESYLAEKLFF
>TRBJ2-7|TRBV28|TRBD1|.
TGTGCCAGCAGTTTAGGGACAGTCTACGAGCAGTACTTC
CASSLGTVYEQYF
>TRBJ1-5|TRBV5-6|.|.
TGTGCCAGCAGCTTGCGGGGAAATCAGCCCCAGCATTTT
CASSLRGNQPQHF
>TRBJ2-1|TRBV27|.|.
TGTGCCAGCAGCCTCTCTAAGGGCTGGAACAATGAGCAGTTCTTC
CASSLSKGWNNEQFF
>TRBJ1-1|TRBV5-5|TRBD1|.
TGTGCCAGCAGCTACCAGGGACAGGGGGTTACTGAAGCTTTCTTT
CASSYQGQGVTEAFF
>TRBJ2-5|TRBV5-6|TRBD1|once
TGTGCCAGCACCCCCCTAAGGGGGCGACAAGAGACCCAGTACTTC
CASTPLRGRQETQYF
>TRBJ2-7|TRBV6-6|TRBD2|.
TGTGCCAGCAGTTTAAGCGGGATCTCCTACGAGCAGTACTTC
CASSLSGISYEQYF
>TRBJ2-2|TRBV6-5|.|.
TGTGCCAGCACCCTAGGGGGATATACCGGGGAGCTGTTTTTT
CASTLGGYTGELFF
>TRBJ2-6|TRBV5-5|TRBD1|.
TGTGCCAGCAGCAGGAGCGACAGGGTAGGGCGTGGGGCCAACGTCCTGACTTTC
CASSRSDRVGRGANVLTF
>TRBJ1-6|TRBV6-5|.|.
TGTGCCAGACGGTGGCGGAACTTT
CARRWRNF
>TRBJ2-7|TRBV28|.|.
TGTGCCAGCAGTGGGGGCTATGACTACGAGCAGTACTTC
CASSGGYDYEQYF
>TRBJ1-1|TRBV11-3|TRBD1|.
TGTGCCAGCTCCAGGGGGGGCAACACTGAAGCTTTCTTT
CASSRGGNTEAFF
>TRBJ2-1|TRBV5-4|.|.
TGTGCCAGCAGCTTGAAGGGTGGGGGTCCCTACAATGAGCAGTTCTTC
CASSLKGGGPYNEQFF
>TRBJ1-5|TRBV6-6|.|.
TGTGCCAGCATCGGATACCCACAGGGCTATCAGCCCCAGCATTTT
CASIGYPQGYQPQHF
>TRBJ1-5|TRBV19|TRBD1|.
TGTGCCAGTAGCCCTACCGGGACAGCTTTCTATCAGCCCCAGCATTTT
CASSPTGTAFYQPQHF
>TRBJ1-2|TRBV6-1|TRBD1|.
TGTGCCAGCAGTCCCCAAGGGGGCGGGAATGGCTACACCTTC
CASSPQGGGNGYTF
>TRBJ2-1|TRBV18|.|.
TGTGCCAGCTCACCCAGCTTTGCACCTTACAATGAGCAGTTCTTC
CASSPSFAPYNEQFF
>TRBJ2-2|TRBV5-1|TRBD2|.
TGCGCCAGCAGCCCTACTAGCGGGGGAGCCGGGGAGCTGTTTTTT
CASSPTSGGAGELFF
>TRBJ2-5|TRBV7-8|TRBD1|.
TGTGCCAGCAGCTCTACAGGGGGCGAAGAGACCCAGTACTTC
CASSSTGGEETQYF
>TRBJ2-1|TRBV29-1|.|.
TGCAGCGTTGAGGGAACCGGGGGGCTCTCCTACAATGAGCAGTTCTTC
CSVEGTGGLSYNEQFF
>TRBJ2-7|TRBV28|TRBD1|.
TGTGCCAGCAGTGCCCCGGGACAGTCCTACGAGCAGTACTTC
CASSAPGQSYEQYF
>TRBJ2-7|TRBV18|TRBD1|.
TGTGCCAGCTCACCGGGGACAGGGGCCCACGAGCAGTACTTC
CASSPGTGAHEQYF
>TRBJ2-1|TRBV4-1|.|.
TGCGCCAGCAGCCAAGAGGTTCGGACATCGTCGTACAATGAGCAGTTCTTC
CASSQEVRTSSYNEQFF
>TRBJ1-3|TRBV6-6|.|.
TGTGCCAGCACCAGTAGAAACACCATATATTTT
CASTSRNTIYF
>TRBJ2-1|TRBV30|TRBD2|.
TGTGCCTGGAGTGCCTGGCTAGCGGGGGCTGAGCAGTTCTTC
CAWSAWLAGAEQFF
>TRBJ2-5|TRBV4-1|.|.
TGCGCCAGCAGCCAAGGCTCTCAGGGATGGGAGACCCAGTACTTC
CASSQGSQGWETQYF
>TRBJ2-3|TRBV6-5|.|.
TGTGCCAGCAATCCCATCCCAGGGTCAGATACGCAGTATTTT
CASNPIPGSDTQYF
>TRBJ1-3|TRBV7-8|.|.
TGTGCCAGCAGCTTAGGACGGCAGAGCTCTGGAAACACCATATATTTT
CASSLGRQSSGNTIYF
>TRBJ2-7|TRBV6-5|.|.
TGTGCCAGCAGTTCCTTGGGACTGACATCCTACGAGCAGTACTTC
CASSSLGLTSYEQYF
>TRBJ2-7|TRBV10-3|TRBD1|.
TGTGCCATACTGAGGGGGCCTCCGGGGTCCTACGAGCAGTACTTC
CAILRGPPGSYEQYF
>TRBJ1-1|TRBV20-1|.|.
TGCAGTGGTAGGAGTCACACTGAAGCTTTCTTT
CSGRSHTEAFF
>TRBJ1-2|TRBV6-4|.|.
TGTGCCAGCAGTTTAACCCCCGGGACGGGCTATGGCTACACCTTC
CASSLTPGTGYGYTF
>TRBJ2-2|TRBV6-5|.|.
TGTGCCAGCAGCACGTACGGGGAGCTGTTTTTT
CASSTYGELFF
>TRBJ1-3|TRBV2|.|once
TGTGCCAGCAGGAGGGACCTATGGGCCACATACTCTGGAAACACCATATATTTT
CASRRDLWATYSGNTIYF
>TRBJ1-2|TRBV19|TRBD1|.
TGTGCCAGTAGTAATCCGGGACAGGAGGAGCATGGCTACACCTTC
CASSNPGQEEHGYTF
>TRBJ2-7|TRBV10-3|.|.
TGTGCCATCAGTGAAGGCACAAACCTCTACGAGCAGTACTTC
CAISEGTNLYEQYF
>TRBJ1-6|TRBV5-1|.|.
TGCGCCAGCAGCTTTATTTTACAGGGCATGGGAAGCTCCTATAATTCACCCCTCCACTTT
CASSFILQGMGSSYNSPLHF
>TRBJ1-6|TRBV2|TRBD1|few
TGTGCCAGCAGTTTAAGGAACAGGGGGGAAAATTCACCCCTCCACTTT
CASSLRNRGENSPLHF
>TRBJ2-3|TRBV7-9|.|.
TGTGCCAGCACCGTATCTAGCGGCACAGATACGCAGTATTTT
CASTVSSGTDTQYF
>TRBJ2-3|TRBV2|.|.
TGTGCCACCCTGGGTCAGGGCAAAAGCACAGATACGCAGTATTTT
CATLGQGKSTDTQYF
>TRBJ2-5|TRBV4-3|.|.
TGCGCCAGCAGCCAAGATCCGAGGGAGACCCAGTACTTC
CASSQDPRETQYF
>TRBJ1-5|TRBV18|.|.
TGTGCCAGCTCTCCACTCCGTTCCAATCAGCCCCAGCATTTT
CASSPLRSNQPQHF